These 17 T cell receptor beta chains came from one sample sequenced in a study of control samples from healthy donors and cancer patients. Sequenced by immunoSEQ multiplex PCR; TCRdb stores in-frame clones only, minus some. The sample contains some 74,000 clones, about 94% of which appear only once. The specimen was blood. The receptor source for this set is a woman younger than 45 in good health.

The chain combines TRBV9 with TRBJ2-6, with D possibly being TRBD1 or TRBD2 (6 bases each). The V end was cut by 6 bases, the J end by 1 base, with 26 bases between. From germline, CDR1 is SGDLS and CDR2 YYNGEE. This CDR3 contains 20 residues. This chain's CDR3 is CASTPRGDRRRGSGANVLTF. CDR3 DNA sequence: TGTGCCAGCACCCCAAGGGGGGATAGGCGTCGGGGTTCTGGGGCCAACGTCCTGACTTTC.

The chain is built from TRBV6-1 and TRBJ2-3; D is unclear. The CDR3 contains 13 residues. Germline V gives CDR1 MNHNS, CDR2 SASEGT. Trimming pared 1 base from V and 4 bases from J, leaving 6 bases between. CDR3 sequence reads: CASSEGNPDTQYF. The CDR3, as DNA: TGTGCCAGCAGTGAAGGGAACCCAGATACGCAGTATTTT.

The CDR3 spells CASSRGQGAFRDNEKLFF. The CDR3 DNA reads as TGTGCCAGCAGCCGCGGACAGGGGGCGTTTAGGGATAATGAAAAACTGTTTTTT. This chain connects TRBV7-9 to TRBJ1-4; 11 bases are shared with TRBD1. Germline V CDR1 and CDR2: SEHNR, FQNEAQ (reference sequence). The CDR3 loop spans 18 amino acids. Trimming cost V 5 bases and J 4 bases; bases outside gene matches: 12. The variable domain in full, completed from reference TRBV7-9 and TRBJ1-4, reads DTGVSQNPRHKITKRGQNVTFRCDPISEHNRLYWYRQTLGQGPEFLTYFQNEAQLEKSRLLSDRFSAERPKGSFSTLEIQRTEQGDSAMYLCASSRGQGAFRDNEKLFFGSGTQLSVL.

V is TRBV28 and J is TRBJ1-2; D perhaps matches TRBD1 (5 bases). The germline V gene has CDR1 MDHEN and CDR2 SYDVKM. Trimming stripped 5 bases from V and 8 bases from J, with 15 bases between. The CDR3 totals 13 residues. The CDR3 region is CASSPRGAEGYTF. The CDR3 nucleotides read TGTGCCAGCAGTCCCAGAGGGGCCGAGGGCTACACCTTC.

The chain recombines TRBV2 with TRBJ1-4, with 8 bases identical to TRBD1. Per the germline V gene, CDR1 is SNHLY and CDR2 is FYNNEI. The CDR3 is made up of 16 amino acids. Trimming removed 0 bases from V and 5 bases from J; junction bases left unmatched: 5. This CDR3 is CASSEAAGQVNEKLFF. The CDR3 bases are TGTGCCAGCAGTGAAGCAGCGGGACAGGTGAATGAAAAACTGTTTTTT. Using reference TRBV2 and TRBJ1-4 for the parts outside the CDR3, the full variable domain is EPEVTQTPSHQVTQMGQEVILRCVPISNHLYFYWYRQILGQKVEFLVSFYNNEISEKSEIFDDQFSVERPDGSNFTLKIRSTKLEDSAMYFCASSEAAGQVNEKLFFGSGTQLSVL.

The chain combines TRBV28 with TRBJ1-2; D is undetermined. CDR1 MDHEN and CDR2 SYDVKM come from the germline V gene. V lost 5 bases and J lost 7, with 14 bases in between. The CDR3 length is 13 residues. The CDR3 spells CASSERRQGGYTF. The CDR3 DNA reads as TGTGCCAGCAGTGAACGCCGGCAAGGTGGCTACACCTTC.

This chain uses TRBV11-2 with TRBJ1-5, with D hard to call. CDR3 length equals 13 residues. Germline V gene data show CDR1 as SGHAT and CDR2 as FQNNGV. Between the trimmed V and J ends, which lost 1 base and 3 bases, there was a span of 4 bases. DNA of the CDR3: TGTGCCAGCAGCTTAGCCCTCAATCAGCCCCAGCATTTT. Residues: CASSLALNQPQHF. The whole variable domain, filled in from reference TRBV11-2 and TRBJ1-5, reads EAGVAQSPRYKIIEKRQSVAFWCNPISGHATLYWYQQILGQGPKLLIQFQNNGVVDDSQLPKDRFSAERLKGVDSTLKIQPAKLEDSAVYLCASSLALNQPQHFGDGTRLSIL.

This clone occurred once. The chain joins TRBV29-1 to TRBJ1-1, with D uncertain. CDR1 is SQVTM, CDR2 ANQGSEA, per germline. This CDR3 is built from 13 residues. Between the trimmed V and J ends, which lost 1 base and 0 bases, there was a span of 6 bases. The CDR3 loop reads CSVEVGVNTEAFF. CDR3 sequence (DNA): TGCAGCGTTGAAGTTGGAGTGAACACTGAAGCTTTCTTT. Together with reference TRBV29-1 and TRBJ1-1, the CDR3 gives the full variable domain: SAVISQKPSRDICQRGTSLTIQCQVDSQVTMMFWYRQQPGQSLTLIATANQGSEATYESGFVIDKFPISRPNLTFSTLTVSNMSPEDSSIYLCSVEVGVNTEAFFGQGTRLTVV.

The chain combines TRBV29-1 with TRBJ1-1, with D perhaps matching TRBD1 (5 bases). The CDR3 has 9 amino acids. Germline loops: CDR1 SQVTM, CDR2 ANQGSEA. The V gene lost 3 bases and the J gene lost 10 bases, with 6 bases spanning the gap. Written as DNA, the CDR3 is TGCAGCGTTGAGCAGGGAGCTTTCTTT. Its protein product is CSVEQGAFF.

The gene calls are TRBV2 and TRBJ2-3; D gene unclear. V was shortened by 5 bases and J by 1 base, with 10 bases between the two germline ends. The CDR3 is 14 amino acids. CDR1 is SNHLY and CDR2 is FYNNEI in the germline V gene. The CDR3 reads CASSPTGGTDTQYF. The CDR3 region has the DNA TGTGCCAGCAGTCCCACGGGCGGCACAGATACGCAGTATTTT.

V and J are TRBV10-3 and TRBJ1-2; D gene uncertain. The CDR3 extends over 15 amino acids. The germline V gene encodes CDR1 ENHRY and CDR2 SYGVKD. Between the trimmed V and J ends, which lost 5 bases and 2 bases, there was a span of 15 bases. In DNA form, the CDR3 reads TGTGCCATCAGTTTCGGACGGACCGAAAACTATGGCTACACCTTC. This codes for CAISFGRTENYGYTF.

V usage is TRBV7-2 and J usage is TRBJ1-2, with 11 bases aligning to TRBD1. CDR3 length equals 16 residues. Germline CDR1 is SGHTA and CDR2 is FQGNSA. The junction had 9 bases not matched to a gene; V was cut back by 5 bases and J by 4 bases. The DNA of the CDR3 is TGTGCCAGCAGCGAGCGGACCGGGACAGGGGGCTATGGCTACACCTTC. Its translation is CASSERTGTGGYGYTF.

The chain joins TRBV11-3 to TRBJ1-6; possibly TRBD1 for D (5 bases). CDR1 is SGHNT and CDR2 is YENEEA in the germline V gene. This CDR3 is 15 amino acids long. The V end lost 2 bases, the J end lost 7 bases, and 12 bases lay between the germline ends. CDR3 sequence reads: CASSLSGPLNSPLHF. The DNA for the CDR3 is TGTGCCAGCAGCTTATCGGGGCCCCTGAATTCACCCCTCCACTTT. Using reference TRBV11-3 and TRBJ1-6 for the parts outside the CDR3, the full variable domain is EAGVVQSPRYKIIEKKQPVAFWCNPISGHNTLYWYLQNLGQGPELLIRYENEEAVDDSQLPKDRFSAERLKGVDSTLKIQPAELGDSAVYLCASSLSGPLNSPLHFGNGTRLTVT.

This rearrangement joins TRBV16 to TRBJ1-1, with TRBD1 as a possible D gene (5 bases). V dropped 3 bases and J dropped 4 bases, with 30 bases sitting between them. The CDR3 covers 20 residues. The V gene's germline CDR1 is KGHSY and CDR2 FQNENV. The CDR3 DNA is TGTGCCAGCAGCCACGAATTCGGAGCTCAGGGATTGGCAGGTGGCACTGAAGCTTTCTTT. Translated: CASSHEFGAQGLAGGTEAFF.

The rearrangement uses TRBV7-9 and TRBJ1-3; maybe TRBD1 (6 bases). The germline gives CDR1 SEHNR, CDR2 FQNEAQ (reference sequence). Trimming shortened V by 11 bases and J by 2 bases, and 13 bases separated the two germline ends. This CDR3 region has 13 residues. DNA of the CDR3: TGTGCCGTAAAAGGGGGGACTGGAAACACCATATATTTT. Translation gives CAVKGGTGNTIYF. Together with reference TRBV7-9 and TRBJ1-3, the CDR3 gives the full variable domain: DTGVSQNPRHKITKRGQNVTFRCDPISEHNRLYWYRQTLGQGPEFLTYFQNEAQLEKSRLLSDRFSAERPKGSFSTLEIQRTEQGDSAMYLCAVKGGTGNTIYFGEGSWLTVV.

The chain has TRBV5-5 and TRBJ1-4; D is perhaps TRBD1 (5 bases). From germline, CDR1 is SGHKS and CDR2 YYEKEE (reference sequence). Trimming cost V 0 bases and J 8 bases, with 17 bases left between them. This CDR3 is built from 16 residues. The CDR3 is CASSLALGGVGEKLFF. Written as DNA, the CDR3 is TGTGCCAGCAGCTTGGCCCTGGGAGGGGTCGGCGAAAAACTGTTTTTT.

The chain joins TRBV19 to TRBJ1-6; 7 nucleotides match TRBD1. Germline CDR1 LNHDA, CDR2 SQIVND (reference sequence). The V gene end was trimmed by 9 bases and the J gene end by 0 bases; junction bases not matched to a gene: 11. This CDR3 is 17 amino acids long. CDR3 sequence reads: CASWRGRASSYNSPLHF. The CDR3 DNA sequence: TGTGCCAGCTGGAGGGGGCGGGCAAGCTCCTATAATTCACCCCTCCACTTT.